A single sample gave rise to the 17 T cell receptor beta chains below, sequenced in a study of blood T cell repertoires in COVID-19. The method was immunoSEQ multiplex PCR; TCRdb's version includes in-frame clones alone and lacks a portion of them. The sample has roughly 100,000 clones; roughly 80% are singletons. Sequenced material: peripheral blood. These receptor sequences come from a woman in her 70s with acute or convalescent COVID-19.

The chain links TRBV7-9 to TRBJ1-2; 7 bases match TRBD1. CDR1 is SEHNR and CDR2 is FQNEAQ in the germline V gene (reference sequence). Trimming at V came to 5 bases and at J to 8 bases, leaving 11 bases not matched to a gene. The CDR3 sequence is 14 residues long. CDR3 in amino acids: CASSGDRWDSGYTF. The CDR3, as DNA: TGTGCCAGCAGCGGGGACAGATGGGATTCGGGCTACACCTTC. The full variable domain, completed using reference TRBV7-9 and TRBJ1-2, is DTGVSQNPRHKITKRGQNVTFRCDPISEHNRLYWYRQTLGQGPEFLTYFQNEAQLEKSRLLSDRFSAERPKGSFSTLEIQRTEQGDSAMYLCASSGDRWDSGYTFGSGTRLTVV.

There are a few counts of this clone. CDR3 sequence: CASSQDRGNTEAFF. The DNA of the CDR3 is TGTGCCAGCAGCCAAGACAGGGGAAACACTGAAGCTTTCTTT. The rearrangement joins TRBV7-9 to TRBJ1-1; the match to TRBD1 covers 8 bases. This CDR3 is 14 amino acids long. The germline V gene has CDR1 SEHNR and CDR2 FQNEAQ (reference sequence). J gave up 2 bases and V 5 bases, and 4 bases lay outside the gene matches. The entire variable domain, with the rest obtained from reference TRBV7-9 and TRBJ1-1, is as follows: DTGVSQNPRHKITKRGQNVTFRCDPISEHNRLYWYRQTLGQGPEFLTYFQNEAQLEKSRLLSDRFSAERPKGSFSTLEIQRTEQGDSAMYLCASSQDRGNTEAFFGQGTRLTVV.

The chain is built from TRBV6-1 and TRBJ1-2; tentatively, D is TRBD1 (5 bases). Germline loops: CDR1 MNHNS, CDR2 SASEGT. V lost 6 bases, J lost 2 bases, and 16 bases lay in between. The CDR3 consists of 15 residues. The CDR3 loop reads CASRNHDGGNYGYTF. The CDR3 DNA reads TGTGCCAGCAGAAACCACGACGGGGGAAACTATGGCTACACCTTC.

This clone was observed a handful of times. CDR3 amino acids: CASRSQGAQPQHF. The CDR3 DNA sequence: TGTGCCAGCAGATCACAGGGGGCTCAGCCCCAGCATTTT. The chain combines TRBV27 with TRBJ1-5, with 9 bases identical to TRBD1. CDR1 MNHEY and CDR2 SMNVEV come from the germline V gene (reference sequence). After removal of 6 bases from V and 6 bases from J, the junction contained 3 bases not matched to a gene. The CDR3 is 13 residues long.

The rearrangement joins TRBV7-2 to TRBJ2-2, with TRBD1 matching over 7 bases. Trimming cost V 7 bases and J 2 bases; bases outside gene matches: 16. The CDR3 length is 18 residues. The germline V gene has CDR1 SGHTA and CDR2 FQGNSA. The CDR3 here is CASNLPDRVRANTGELFF. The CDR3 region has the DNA TGTGCCAGCAACCTACCCGACAGGGTGAGGGCTAACACCGGGGAGCTGTTTTTT.

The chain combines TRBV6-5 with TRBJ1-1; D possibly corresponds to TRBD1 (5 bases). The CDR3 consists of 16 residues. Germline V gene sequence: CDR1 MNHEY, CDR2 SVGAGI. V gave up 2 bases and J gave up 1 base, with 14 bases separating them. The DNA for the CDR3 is TGTGCCAGCAGTTACCCATCGGGCACAGGGAACACTGAAGCTTTCTTT. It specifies CASSYPSGTGNTEAFF.

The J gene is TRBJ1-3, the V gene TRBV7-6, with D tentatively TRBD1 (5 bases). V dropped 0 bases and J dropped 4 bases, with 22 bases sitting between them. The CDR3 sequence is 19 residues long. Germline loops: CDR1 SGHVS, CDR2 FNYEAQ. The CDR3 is CASSLAGGTTAIGGNTIYF. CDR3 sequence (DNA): TGTGCCAGCAGCTTAGCGGGAGGGACGACAGCTATAGGCGGAAACACCATATATTTT.

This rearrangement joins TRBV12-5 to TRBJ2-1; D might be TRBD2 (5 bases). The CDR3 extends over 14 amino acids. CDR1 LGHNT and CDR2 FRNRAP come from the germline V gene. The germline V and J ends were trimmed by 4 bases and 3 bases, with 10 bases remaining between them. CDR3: CASGSGAVYNEQFF. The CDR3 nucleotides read TGTGCTAGTGGTTCCGGAGCGGTCTACAATGAGCAGTTCTTC.

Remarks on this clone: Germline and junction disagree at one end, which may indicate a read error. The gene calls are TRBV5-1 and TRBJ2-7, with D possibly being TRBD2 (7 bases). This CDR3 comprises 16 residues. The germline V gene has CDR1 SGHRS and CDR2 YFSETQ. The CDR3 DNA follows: TGCCCCAGCTTGCGCCGTTGGGGGGGCCGGGGGTGGGAGCAGTACTTC. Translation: CPSLRRWGGRGWEQYF.

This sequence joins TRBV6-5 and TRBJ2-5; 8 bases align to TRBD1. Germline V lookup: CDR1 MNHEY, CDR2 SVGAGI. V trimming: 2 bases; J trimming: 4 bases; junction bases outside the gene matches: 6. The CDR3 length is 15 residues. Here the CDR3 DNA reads TGTGCCAGCAGTTACCAGACAGGGGTCCGAGAGACCCAGTACTTC. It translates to CASSYQTGVRETQYF.

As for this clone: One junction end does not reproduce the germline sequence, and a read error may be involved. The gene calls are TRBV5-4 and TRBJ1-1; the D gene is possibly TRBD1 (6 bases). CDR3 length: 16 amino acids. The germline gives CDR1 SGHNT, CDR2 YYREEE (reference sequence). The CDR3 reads CASSLVRGTMNAEAFF. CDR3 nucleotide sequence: TGTGCCAGCAGCTTGGTAAGGGGGACCATGAACGCTGAAGCTTTCTTT.

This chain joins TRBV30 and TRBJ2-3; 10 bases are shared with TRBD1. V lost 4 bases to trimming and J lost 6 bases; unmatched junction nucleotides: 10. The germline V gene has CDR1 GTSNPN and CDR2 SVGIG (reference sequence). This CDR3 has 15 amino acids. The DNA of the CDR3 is TGTGCCTGGACAGGGACAGGGGCTAGGGGGGATACGCAGTATTTT. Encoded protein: CAWTGTGARGDTQYF. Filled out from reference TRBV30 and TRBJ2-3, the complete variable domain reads SQTIHQWPATLVQPVGSPLSLECTVEGTSNPNLYWYRQAAGRGLQLLFYSVGIGQISSEVPQNLSASRPQDRQFILSSKKLLLSDSGFYLCAWTGTGARGDTQYFGPGTRLTVL.

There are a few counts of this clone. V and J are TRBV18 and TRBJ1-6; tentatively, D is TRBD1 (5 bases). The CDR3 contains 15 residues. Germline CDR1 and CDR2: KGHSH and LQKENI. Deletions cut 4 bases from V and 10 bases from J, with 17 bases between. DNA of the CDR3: TGTGCCAGCTCACAAGGGGAGGCAGATGGCTCACCCCTCCACTTT. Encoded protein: CASSQGEADGSPLHF.

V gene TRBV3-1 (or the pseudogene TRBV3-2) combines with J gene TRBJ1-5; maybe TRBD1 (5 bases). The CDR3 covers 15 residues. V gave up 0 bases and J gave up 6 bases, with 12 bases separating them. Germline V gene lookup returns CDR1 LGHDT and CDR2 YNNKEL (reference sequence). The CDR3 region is CASSQDRGGGQPQHF. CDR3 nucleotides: TGTGCCAGCAGCCAAGATAGGGGCGGCGGTCAGCCCCAGCATTTT.

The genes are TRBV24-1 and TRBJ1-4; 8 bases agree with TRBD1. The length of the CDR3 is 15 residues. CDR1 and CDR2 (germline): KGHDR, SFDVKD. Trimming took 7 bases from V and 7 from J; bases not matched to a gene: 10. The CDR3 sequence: CATSEPQGAGEKLFF. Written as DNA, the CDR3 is TGTGCCACCAGCGAGCCCCAGGGGGCAGGTGAAAAACTGTTTTTT.

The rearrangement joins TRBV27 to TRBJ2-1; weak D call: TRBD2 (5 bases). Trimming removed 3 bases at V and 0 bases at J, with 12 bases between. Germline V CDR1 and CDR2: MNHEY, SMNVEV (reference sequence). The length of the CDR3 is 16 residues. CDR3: CASSFYRGGSYNEQFF. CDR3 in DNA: TGTGCCAGCAGTTTTTATCGGGGTGGCTCCTACAATGAGCAGTTCTTC.

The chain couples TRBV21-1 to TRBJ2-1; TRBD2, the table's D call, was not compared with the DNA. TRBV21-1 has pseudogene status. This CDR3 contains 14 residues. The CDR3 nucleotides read TGTGCCAGCAGCAAGGCGCGGGGGGGCAATGAGCAGTTCTTC. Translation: CASSKARGGNEQFF.